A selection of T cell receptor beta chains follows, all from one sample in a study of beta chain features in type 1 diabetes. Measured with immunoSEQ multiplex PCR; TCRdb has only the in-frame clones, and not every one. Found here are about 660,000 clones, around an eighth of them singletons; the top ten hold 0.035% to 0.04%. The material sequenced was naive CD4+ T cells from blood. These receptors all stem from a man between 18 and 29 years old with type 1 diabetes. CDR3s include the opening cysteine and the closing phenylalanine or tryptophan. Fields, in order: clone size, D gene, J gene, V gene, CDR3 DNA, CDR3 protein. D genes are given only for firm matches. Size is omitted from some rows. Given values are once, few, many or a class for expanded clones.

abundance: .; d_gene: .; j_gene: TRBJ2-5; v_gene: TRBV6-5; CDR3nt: TGTGCCAGCAGTTACGGCCAGGCTAGTCGAGAGACCCAGTACTTC; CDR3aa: CASSYGQASRETQYF
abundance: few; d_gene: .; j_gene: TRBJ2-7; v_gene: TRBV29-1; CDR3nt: TGCAGCGTTGAAGTACAGGCCGGCTCCTACGAGCAGTACTTC; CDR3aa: CSVEVQAGSYEQYF
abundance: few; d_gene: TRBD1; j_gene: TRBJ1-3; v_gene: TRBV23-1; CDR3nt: TGCGCCAGCAGTCCTCACGGACAGGGCAGTGCAGGAAACACCATATATTTT; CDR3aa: CASSPHGQGSAGNTIYF
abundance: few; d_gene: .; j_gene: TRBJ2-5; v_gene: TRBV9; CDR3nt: TGTGCCAGCAGCGTAGCTCCTGGGTTCCGTAGCGGCCCGGAGACCCAGTACTTC; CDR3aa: CASSVAPGFRSGPETQYF
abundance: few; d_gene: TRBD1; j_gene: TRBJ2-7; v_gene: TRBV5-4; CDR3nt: TGTGCCAGCAGCCGTCCGGGACAGGGGGCAGAGTACGAGCAGTACTTC; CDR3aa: CASSRPGQGAEYEQYF
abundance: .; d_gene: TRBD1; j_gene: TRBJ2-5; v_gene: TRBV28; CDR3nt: TGTGCCAGCAGTTTTGCTGGAGCAGGGGGCTATCAAGAGACCCAGTACTTC; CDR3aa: CASSFAGAGGYQETQYF
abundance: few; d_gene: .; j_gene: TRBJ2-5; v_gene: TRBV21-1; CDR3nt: TGTGCCAGCAGTCCTAAAGGGACACCCCGGAAGGGGACCCAGTACTTC; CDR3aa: CASSPKGTPRKGTQYF
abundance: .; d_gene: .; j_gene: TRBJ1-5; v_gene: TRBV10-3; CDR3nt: TGTGCCATCAGTGAGTCGTATCGGGTGATCAATCAGCCCCAGCATTTT; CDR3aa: CAISESYRVINQPQHF
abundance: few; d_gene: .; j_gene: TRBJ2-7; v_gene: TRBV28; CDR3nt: TGTGCCAGCAGTCCCCTGGGCAGGGGGGATAACTTC; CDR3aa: CASSPLGRGDNF
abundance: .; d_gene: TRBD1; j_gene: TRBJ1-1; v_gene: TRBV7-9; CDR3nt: TGTGCCAGCAGCTCTCCCGGGACAGGAGCCTTGAACACTGAAGCTTTCTTT; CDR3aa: CASSSPGTGALNTEAFF
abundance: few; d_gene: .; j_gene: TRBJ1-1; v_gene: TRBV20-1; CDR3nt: TGCAGTGCGCGACAGCCTGAAGCTTTCTTT; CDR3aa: CSARQPEAFF
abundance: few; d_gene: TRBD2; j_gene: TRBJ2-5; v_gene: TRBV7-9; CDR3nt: TGTGCCAGCAGCCCGGGACTAGCCGAGGAGACCCAGTACTTC; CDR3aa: CASSPGLAEETQYF
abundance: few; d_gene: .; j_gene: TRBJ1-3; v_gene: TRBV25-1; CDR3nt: TGTGCCAGCAGTGATCCGGGAAACACCATATATTTT; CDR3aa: CASSDPGNTIYF
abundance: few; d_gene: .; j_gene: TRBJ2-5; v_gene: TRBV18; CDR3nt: TGTGCCAGCTCACCGGGGGACCAAGAGACCCAGTACTTC; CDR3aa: CASSPGDQETQYF
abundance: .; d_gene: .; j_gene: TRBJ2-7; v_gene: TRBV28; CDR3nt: TGTGCCAGCAGGTACATCGTGGGTGAGCAGTACTTC; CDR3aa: CASRYIVGEQYF
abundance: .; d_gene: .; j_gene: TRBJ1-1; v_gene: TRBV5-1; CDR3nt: TGCGCCAGCAGCTTGGACGCGTGGGGGCAGTCTGTTCGAGCTTTCTTT; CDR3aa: CASSLDAWGQSVRAFF
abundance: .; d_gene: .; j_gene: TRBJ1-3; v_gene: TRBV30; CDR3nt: TGTGCCTGGAGGTTTTATTCGGACACCATATATTTT; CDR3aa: CAWRFYSDTIYF
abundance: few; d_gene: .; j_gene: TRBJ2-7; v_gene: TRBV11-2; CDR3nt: TGTGCCAGCAGCACTTACGAGCAGTACTTC; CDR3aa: CASSTYEQYF
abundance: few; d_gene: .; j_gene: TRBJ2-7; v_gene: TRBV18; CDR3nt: TGTGCCAGCTCACCCATCGGGACTTACTCCTACGAGCAGTACTTC; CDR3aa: CASSPIGTYSYEQYF
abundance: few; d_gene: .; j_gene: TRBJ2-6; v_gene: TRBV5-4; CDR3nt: TGTGCCAGCAGCTCCCCCTTAAGAGACTCTGGGGCCAACGTCCTGACTTTC; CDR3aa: CASSSPLRDSGANVLTF
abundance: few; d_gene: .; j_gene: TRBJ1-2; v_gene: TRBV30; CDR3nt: TGTGCCTGGAGTGTCCCAGGGCGTCCCAACTATGGCTACACCTTC; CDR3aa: CAWSVPGRPNYGYTF
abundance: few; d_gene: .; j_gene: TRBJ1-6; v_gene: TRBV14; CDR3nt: TGTGCCAGCAGCCAAGGGGTCAATTCACCCCTCCACTTT; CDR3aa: CASSQGVNSPLHF
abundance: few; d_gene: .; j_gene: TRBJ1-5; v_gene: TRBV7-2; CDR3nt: TGTGCCAGCAGCCTCTTGGGACTGGGACAGCCCCAGCATTTT; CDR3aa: CASSLLGLGQPQHF
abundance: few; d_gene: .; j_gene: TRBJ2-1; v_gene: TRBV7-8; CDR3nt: TGTGCCAGCAGCAGTGGCCTCCTCTACAATGAGCAGTTCTTC; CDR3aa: CASSSGLLYNEQFF
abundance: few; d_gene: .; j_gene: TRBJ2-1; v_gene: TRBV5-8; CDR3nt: TGTGCCAGCAGCTTGTACAGGGGGAGGGATGAGCAGTTCTTC; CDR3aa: CASSLYRGRDEQFF
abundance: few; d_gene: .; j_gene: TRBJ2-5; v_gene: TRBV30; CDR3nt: TGTGCCTGGATCCCCGGGGCGGGGACCCAGTACTTC; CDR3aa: CAWIPGAGTQYF
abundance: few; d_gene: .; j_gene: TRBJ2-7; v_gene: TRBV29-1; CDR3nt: TGCAGCTTCGGGGACGGCGCCTACGAGCAGTACTTC; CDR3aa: CSFGDGAYEQYF
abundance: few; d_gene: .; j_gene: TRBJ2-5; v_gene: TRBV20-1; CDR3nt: TGCAGTGCTAGGGTAGGGCAGACCCAGTACTTC; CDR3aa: CSARVGQTQYF
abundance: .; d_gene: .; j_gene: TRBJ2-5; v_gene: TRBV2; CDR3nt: TGTGCCAGCGCACCCCCCTCCAAAGAGACCCAGTACTTC; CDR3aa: CASAPPSKETQYF
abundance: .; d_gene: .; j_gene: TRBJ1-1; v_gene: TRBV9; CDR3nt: TGTGCCAGCAGCACGACAGTGAACACTGAAGCTTTCTTT; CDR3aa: CASSTTVNTEAFF
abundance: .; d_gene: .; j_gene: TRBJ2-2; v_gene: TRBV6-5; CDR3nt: TGTGCCAGCAGTTATGGAACAGCGAACACCGGGGAGCTGTTTTTT; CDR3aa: CASSYGTANTGELFF
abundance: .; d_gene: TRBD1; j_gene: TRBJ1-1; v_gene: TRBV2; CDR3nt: TGTGCCAGCACTCTGGAGGGACAGGGTATCACTGAAGCTTTCTTT; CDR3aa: CASTLEGQGITEAFF
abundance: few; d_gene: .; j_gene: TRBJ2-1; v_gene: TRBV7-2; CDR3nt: TGTGCCAGCAGCTTTGCGGGGGACAGTTACAATGAGCAGTTCTTC; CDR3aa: CASSFAGDSYNEQFF
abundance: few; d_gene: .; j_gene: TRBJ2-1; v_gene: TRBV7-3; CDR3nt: TGTGCCAGCAGCCAGGACGGATACTACAATGAGCAGTTCTTC; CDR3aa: CASSQDGYYNEQFF
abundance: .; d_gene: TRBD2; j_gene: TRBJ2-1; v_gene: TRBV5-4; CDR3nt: TGTGCCAGCAGCTTGGTGACTAGCGGGAACAATGAGCAGTTCTTC; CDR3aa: CASSLVTSGNNEQFF
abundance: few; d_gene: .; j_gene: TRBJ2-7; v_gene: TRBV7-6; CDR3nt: TGTGCCAGCAGCTTAGGAGGCCGACCCTACGAGCAGTACTTC; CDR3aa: CASSLGGRPYEQYF
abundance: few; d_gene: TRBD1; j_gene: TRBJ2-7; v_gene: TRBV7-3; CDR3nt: TGTGCCAGCAGCCTCACCGGGACAGGGGGCGAAAGGGCCTACGAGCAGTACTTC; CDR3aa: CASSLTGTGGERAYEQYF
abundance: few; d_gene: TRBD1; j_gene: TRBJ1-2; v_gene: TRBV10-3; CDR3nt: TGTGCCATCAGTGGGACAGGGTCCGGGGATGGCTACACCTTC; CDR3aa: CAISGTGSGDGYTF
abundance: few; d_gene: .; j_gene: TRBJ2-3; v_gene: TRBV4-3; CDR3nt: TGCGCCAGCAGCCTCGAGGGGACAGATACGCAGTATTTT; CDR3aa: CASSLEGTDTQYF
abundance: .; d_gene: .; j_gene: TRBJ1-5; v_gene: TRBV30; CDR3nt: TGTGCCTGGAGTTACTCGGATAATCAGCCCCAGCATTTT; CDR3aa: CAWSYSDNQPQHF
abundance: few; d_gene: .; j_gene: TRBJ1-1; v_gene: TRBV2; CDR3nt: TGTGCCAGCAGTGACCTCCAGGTCGACACTGAAGCTTTCTTT; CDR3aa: CASSDLQVDTEAFF
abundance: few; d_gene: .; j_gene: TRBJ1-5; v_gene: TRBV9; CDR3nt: TGTGCCAGCAGCGTAGCGGGATCCTTCAATCAGCCCCAGCATTTT; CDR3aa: CASSVAGSFNQPQHF
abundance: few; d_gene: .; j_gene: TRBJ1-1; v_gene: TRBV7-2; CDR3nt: TGTGCCAGCAGCTTACAGGGGCGATACGGTGAAGCTTTCTTT; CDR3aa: CASSLQGRYGEAFF
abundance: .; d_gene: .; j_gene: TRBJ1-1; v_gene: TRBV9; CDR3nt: TGTGCCAGCAGCGTAGCTCTTTCGAGGAAGAACACTGAAGCTTTCTTT; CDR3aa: CASSVALSRKNTEAFF
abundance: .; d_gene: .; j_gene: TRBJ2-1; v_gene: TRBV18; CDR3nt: TGTGCCAGCTCCACGGCAAACGGGGGCTATGAGCAGTTCTTC; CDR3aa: CASSTANGGYEQFF
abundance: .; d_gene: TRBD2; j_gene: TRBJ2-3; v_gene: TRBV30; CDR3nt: TGTGCCTGGAGTGTAAGCCTAGCGGTAGATACGCAGTATTTT; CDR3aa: CAWSVSLAVDTQYF
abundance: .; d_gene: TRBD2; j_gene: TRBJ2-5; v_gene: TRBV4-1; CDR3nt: TGCGCCAGCAGCCAAGACGCCCCTAGCGGGGTGGTCAGGCAGTACTTC; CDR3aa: CASSQDAPSGVVRQYF
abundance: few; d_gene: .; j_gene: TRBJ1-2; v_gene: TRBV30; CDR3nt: TGTGCCTGGAGTGTGTATCAGGGTATTGGCTACACCTTC; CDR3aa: CAWSVYQGIGYTF
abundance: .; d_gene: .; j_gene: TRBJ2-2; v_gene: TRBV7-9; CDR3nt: TGTGCCAGCAGCGGATCGTCTGGTCGCGCCGGGGAGCTGTTTTTT; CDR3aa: CASSGSSGRAGELFF
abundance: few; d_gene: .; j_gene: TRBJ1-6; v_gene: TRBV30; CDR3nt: TGTGCCTGGAGCGCGGGACCGTTAGGGGCACCCCTCCACTTT; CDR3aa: CAWSAGPLGAPLHF
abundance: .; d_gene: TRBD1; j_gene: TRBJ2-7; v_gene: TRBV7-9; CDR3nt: TGTGCCAGCAGCTCTGCGACCCCCGGGACAGGGTACGAGCAGTACTTC; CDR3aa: CASSSATPGTGYEQYF
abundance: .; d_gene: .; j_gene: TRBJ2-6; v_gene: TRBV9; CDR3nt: TGTGCCAGCAGCCCAACAGAGCGAAGCAACGTCCTGACTTTC; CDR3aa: CASSPTERSNVLTF
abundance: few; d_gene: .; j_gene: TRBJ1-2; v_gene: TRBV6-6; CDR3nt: TGTGCCAGCAGTTACTCGAACGTGGGAACTAACTATGGCTACACCTTC; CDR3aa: CASSYSNVGTNYGYTF
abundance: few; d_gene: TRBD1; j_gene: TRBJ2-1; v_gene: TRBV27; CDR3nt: TGTGCCAGCAAGCCTAGGGGACAGGGGACCTACAATGAGCAGTTCTTC; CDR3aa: CASKPRGQGTYNEQFF
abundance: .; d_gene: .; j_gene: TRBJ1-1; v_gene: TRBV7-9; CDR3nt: TGTGCCAGCAGTCCGACAGCGATGAACACTGAAGCTTTCTTT; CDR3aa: CASSPTAMNTEAFF